The 2 T cell receptor beta chains reported below all come from one sample, sequenced in a study of technical replicates of blood from a handful of donors. Measured with immunoSEQ multiplex PCR; TCRdb has only the in-frame clones, and not every one. In the table there are roughly 60,000 clones, 85% to 90% of which are singletons. The sample taken for sequencing was PBMCs. The receptors come from a human donor in good health. Some clones in this sample may be carry-over from other donors' samples.

The rearrangement uses TRBV18 and TRBJ2-7; D gene unclear. Germline lookup yields CDR1 KGHSH and CDR2 LQKENI. The CDR3 extends over 17 amino acids. V lost 6 bases to trimming and J lost 3 bases, with 24 bases between them. The CDR3 region is CASSQLAPRVTGYEQYF. CDR3 bases: TGTGCCAGCTCTCAATTGGCGCCCCGGGTCACGGGCTACGAGCAGTACTTC.

The rearrangement links TRBV5-8 to TRBJ1-1; no clear D gene. Trimming shortened V by 2 bases and J by 1 base, and 6 bases separated the two germline ends. CDR3 length: 13 residues. Germline lookup yields CDR1 SGHTS and CDR2 YDEGEE. The CDR3 is CASSFAGNTEAFF. The DNA for the CDR3 is TGTGCCAGCAGCTTTGCGGGGAACACTGAAGCTTTCTTT.